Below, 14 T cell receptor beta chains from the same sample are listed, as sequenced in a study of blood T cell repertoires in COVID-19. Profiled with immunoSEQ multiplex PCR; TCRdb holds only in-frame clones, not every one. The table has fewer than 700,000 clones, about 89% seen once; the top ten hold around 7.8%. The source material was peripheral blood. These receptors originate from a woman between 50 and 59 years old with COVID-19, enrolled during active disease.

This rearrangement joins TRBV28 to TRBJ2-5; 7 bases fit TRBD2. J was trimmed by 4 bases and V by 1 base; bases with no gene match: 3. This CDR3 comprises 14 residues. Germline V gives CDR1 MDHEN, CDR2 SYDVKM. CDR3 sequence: CASSLSGGSETQYF. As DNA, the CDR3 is TGTGCCAGCAGTTTATCGGGGGGTTCAGAGACCCAGTACTTC.

The CDR3 region has the DNA TGTGCCAGCAGTGAAGGGCTTAGCACCAATCAGCCCCAGCATTTT. This sequence encodes CASSEGLSTNQPQHF. V gene TRBV6-1 combines with J gene TRBJ1-5; D remains ambiguous. CDR3 length: 15 residues. Germline values: CDR1 MNHNS, CDR2 SASEGT. Trimming stripped 1 base from V and 3 bases from J, with 10 bases between.

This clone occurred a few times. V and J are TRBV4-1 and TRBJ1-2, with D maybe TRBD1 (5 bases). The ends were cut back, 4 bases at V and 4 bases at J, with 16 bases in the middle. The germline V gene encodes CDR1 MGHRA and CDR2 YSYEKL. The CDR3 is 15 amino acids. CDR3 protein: CASSPQGTTGYGYTF. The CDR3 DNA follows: TGCGCCAGCAGCCCGCAGGGAACTACGGGCTATGGCTACACCTTC.

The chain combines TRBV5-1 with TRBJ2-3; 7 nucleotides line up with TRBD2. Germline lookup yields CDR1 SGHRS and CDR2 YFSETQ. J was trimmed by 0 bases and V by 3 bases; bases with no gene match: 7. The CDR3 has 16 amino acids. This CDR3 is CASSSGGLRSTDTQYF. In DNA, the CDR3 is TGCGCCAGCAGCTCGGGGGGTCTCCGGAGCACAGATACGCAGTATTTT.

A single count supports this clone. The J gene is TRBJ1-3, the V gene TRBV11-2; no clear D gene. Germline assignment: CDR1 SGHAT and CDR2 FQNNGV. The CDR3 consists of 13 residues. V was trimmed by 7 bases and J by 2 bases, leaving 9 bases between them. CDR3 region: CASIEYPGNTIYF. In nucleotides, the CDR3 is TGTGCCAGCATCGAGTATCCTGGAAACACCATATATTTT.

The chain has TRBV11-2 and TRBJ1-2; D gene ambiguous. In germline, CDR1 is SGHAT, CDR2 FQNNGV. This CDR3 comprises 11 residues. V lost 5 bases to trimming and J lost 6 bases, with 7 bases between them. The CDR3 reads CASSPRDGYTF. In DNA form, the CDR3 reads TGTGCCAGCAGCCCCCGAGATGGCTACACCTTC.

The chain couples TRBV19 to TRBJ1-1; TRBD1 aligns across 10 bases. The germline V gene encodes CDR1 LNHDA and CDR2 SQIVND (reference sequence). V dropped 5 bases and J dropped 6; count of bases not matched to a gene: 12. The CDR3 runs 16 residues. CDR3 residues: CASSSTTTGGLAEAFF. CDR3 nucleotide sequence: TGTGCCAGTAGTTCAACGACGACAGGGGGCCTCGCTGAAGCTTTCTTT. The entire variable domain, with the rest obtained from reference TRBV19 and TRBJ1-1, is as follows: DGGITQSPKYLFRKEGQNVTLSCEQNLNHDAMYWYRQDPGQGLRLIYYSQIVNDFQKGDIAEGYSVSREKKESFPLTVTSAQKNPTAFYLCASSSTTTGGLAEAFFGQGTRLTVV.

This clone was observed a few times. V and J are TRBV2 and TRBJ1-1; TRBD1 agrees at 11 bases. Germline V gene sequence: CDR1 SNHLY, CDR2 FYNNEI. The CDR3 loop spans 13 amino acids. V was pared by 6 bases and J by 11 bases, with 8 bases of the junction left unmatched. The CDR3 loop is CASSVGQGALAFF. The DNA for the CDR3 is TGTGCCAGCAGCGTAGGACAGGGGGCATTGGCTTTCTTT.

CDR3 region: CASSSPVGQGPWGTEAFF. The CDR3 coding sequence is TGTGCCAGCAGTTCTCCTGTGGGACAGGGGCCGTGGGGCACTGAAGCTTTCTTT. J is TRBJ1-1 and V is TRBV28; TRBD1 matches 10 bases. The V gene's germline CDR1 is MDHEN and CDR2 SYDVKM. Trimming removed 4 bases from V and 4 bases from J; junction bases left unmatched: 15. The CDR3 is 18 residues long.

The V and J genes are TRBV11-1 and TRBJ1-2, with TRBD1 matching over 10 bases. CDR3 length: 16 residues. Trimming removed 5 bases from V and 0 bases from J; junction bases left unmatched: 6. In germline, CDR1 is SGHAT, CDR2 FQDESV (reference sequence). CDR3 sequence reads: CASSGDRGIPNYGYTF. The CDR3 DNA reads TGTGCCAGCAGCGGGGACAGGGGAATCCCTAACTATGGCTACACCTTC. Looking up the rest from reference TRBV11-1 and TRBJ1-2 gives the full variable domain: EAEVAQSPRYKITEKSQAVAFWCDPISGHATLYWYRQILGQGPELLVQFQDESVVDDSQLPKDRFSAERLKGVDSTLKIQPAELGDSAMYLCASSGDRGIPNYGYTFGSGTRLTVV.

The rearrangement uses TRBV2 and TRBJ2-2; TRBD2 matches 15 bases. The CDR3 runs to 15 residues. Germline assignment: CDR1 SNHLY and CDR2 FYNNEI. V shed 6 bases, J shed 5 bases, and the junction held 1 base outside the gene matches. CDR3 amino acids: CASRGTSGGTGELFF. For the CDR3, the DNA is TGTGCCAGCAGGGGGACTAGCGGGGGGACCGGGGAGCTGTTTTTT.

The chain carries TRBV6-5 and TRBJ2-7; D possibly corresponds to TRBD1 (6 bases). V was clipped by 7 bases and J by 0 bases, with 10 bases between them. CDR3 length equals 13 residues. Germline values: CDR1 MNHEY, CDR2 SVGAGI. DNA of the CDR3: TGTGCCAGCACCCAGGGGTACTCCTACGAGCAGTACTTC. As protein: CASTQGYSYEQYF.

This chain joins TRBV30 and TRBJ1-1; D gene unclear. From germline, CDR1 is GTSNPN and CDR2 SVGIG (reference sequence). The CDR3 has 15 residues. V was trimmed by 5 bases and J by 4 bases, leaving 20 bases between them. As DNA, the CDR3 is TGTGCCTGGCTGCTGGGCCGCGTCATAGGCACTGAAGCTTTCTTT. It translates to CAWLLGRVIGTEAFF.

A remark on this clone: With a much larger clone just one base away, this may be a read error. CDR3 protein: CASSPRIRQGVNSSLHF. DNA of the CDR3: TGTGCCAGCAGCCCCCGAATCCGACAGGGTGTAAATTCATCCCTCCACTTT. The rearrangement links TRBV11-2 to TRBJ1-6, with 7 bases matching TRBD1. This CDR3 has 17 amino acids. The germline V gene encodes CDR1 SGHAT and CDR2 FQNNGV. Drawing the rest from reference TRBV11-2 and TRBJ1-6, the complete variable domain is EAGVAQSPRYKIIEKRQSVAFWCNPISGHATLYWYQQILGQGPKLLIQFQNNGVVDDSQLPKDRFSAERLKGVDSTLKIQPAKLEDSAVYLCASSPRIRQGVNSSLHFGNGTRLTVT.